This record concerns one TCR beta chain sequence. No antigen is known for it. From germline, CDR1 is SGHAT and CDR2 FQNNGV. V lost 2 bases, J lost 7 bases, and 9 bases lay in between. The CDR3 covers 13 residues. Measured with immunoSEQ multiplex PCR; TCRdb has only the in-frame clones, and not every one. The table shows 150,000 to 200,000 clones, with about 89% occurring only once. The data derive from a study of T cell responses to AZD1222 COVID-19 vaccine. Study-level results: Vaccination with two AZD1222 doses was followed by a rise in Spike-specific TCR breadth and depth. At study baseline, merely six AZD1222 recipients were seropositive. Donors skewed white British and female; clonal diversity was possibly underestimated.

Sample: peripheral blood, taken 28 days after the second AZD1222 dose. V usage is TRBV11-2 and J usage is TRBJ1-3; no firm D call. This receptor was identified in an adult who received the AZD1222 COVID-19 vaccine. The CDR3 coding sequence is TGTGCCAGCAGCTTACCAGGATTCAACACCATATATTTT. Encoded protein: CASSLPGFNTIYF.